This record looks at one T cell receptor beta chain sequence and its context. Its antigen is still unknown. It was with 60 Vbeta and 13 Jbeta primers that the PCR ran. Data came from immunoSEQ multiplex PCR; TCRdb stores just in-frame clones and leaves some out. Of about 130,000 clones listed, approximately 80% were seen once; the top ten hold 4.2%. This specimen comes from a study of cytomegalovirus exposure and HLA in healthy donors. Study-wide results and limits: Excluded were some V segments that proved indistinguishable, including TRBV6-2 and TRBV6-3. An analysis was carried out at a later point. It showed that HLA-associated TCR beta chains were more clonally expanded than equally common non-associated chains.

The V gene lost 4 bases and the J gene lost 6 bases, with 9 bases spanning the gap. The CDR3 has 13 amino acids. In germline, CDR1 is MNHNS, CDR2 SASEGT. This chain joins TRBV6-1 and TRBJ2-2, with TRBD1 as a possible D gene (6 bases). The TCR comes from a male donor in good health and CMV-seropositive. Sequencing was carried out using PBMCs. The CDR3 DNA reads TGTGCCAGCAGTGTACAGGGAGCCGGGGAGCTGTTTTTT. As protein: CASSVQGAGELFF.